These 10 T cell receptor beta chains were all obtained from the same sample, sequenced in a study of CD8 T cells in Susac syndrome. Random hexamers were used to reverse transcribe an amount of about 0.5 to 1 ug RNA. MiXCR was run by TCRdb on the immunoSEQ multiplex PCR reads, yielding one entry per CDR3 protein. This table has about 120,000 distinct CDR3 sequences, around 94% appearing once. Sequenced input: CD4+ T cells from PBMCs. The receptors come from a human donor in good health.

The rearrangement joins TRBV28 to TRBJ2-2; D is uncertain. The CDR3 runs 11 residues. V lost 11 bases, J lost 8 bases, and 12 bases lay in between. Germline values: CDR1 MDHEN, CDR2 SYDVKM. The CDR3 DNA follows: TGTGCCGGAGAATCATCTGGGGAGCTGTTTTTT. It translates to CAGESSGELFF.

This clonotype was observed a single time. This chain links TRBV3-1 with TRBJ1-1; TRBD1 might be the D (5 bases). V lost 3 bases and J 0 bases, leaving 8 bases between the germline ends. CDR1 LGHDT and CDR2 YNNKEL come from the germline V gene (reference sequence). The CDR3 is 14 residues long. The chain's CDR3 is CASSHGTMNTEAFF. CDR3 nucleotides: TGTGCCAGCAGCCACGGGACGATGAACACTGAAGCTTTCTTT.

This chain connects TRBV9 to TRBJ2-1, with a tentative D call TRBD1 (6 bases). The CDR3 covers 16 residues. V was shortened by 0 bases and J by 3 bases, with 13 bases between the two germline ends. Germline CDR1 is SGDLS and CDR2 is YYNGEE. The CDR3 DNA is TGTGCCAGCAGCGTAGATTCGGACAGTAACTACAATGAGCAGTTCTTC. As protein: CASSVDSDSNYNEQFF.

The chain joins TRBV19 to TRBJ1-5; maybe TRBD1 (5 bases). This CDR3 has 13 residues. V was clipped by 5 bases and J by 6 bases, with 11 bases between them. The germline V gene encodes CDR1 LNHDA and CDR2 SQIVND (reference sequence). The CDR3 nucleotides are TGTGCCAGTAGTCTGGGGCTTTCTCAGCCCCAGCATTTT. Protein product: CASSLGLSQPQHF.

V gene TRBV5-6 combines with J gene TRBJ2-2; D uncertain. The CDR3 consists of 13 residues. The V gene lost 7 bases and the J gene lost 8 bases, with 15 bases spanning the gap. In germline, CDR1 is SGHDT, CDR2 YYEEEE. The CDR3 reads CASLGVASGELFF. The CDR3 coding sequence is TGTGCCAGCCTGGGTGTAGCTTCAGGGGAGCTGTTTTTT.

J is TRBJ1-2 and V is TRBV14, with D unclear. The CDR3 is 14 residues long. The V gene's germline CDR1 is SGHDN and CDR2 FVKESK. Deletions cut 1 base from V and 4 bases from J, with 10 bases between. The CDR3 sequence is CASSQGVRTYGYTF. The CDR3 DNA reads as TGTGCCAGCAGCCAAGGAGTACGGACCTATGGCTACACCTTC.

V is TRBV12-3 or TRBV12-4 and J is TRBJ2-3; 12 nucleotides align to TRBD2. V lost 3 bases to trimming and J lost 7 bases; unmatched junction nucleotides: 5. The CDR3 has 15 amino acids. CDR3 DNA sequence: TGTGCCAGCAGTTTGACTAGCGGGAGAATGAATACGCAGTATTTT. Protein product: CASSLTSGRMNTQYF.

This chain connects TRBV5-1 to TRBJ2-2, with D unclear. CDR3 length: 15 residues. The germline V and J ends were trimmed by 2 bases and 0 bases, with 8 bases remaining between them. Germline V gene data show CDR1 as SGHRS and CDR2 as YFSETQ. As DNA, the CDR3 is TGCGCCAGCAGCTTTGACTCCTCGAACACCGGGGAGCTGTTTTTT. Translated: CASSFDSSNTGELFF.

This chain connects TRBV28 to TRBJ2-7; 11 bases match TRBD1. Germline trimming cut 4 bases from V and 6 bases from J; bases unmatched to any gene: 11. The CDR3 has 16 amino acids. The germline V gene encodes CDR1 MDHEN and CDR2 SYDVKM. Here the CDR3 reads CASSSPGTGGLGEQYF. The CDR3 nucleotides are TGTGCCAGCAGTTCCCCCGGGACAGGGGGATTGGGCGAGCAGTACTTC.

The chain joins TRBV20-1 to TRBJ2-2, with D possibly called TRBD1 or TRBD2 (5 bases each). There are 14 residues in the CDR3. Per germline, CDR1 DFQATT and CDR2 SNEGSKA (reference sequence). Trimming removed 6 bases from V and 5 bases from J, with 16 bases in between. The CDR3 sequence: CSAPDQGRTGELFF. CDR3 coding DNA: TGCAGTGCCCCCGACCAGGGACGGACCGGGGAGCTGTTTTTT.